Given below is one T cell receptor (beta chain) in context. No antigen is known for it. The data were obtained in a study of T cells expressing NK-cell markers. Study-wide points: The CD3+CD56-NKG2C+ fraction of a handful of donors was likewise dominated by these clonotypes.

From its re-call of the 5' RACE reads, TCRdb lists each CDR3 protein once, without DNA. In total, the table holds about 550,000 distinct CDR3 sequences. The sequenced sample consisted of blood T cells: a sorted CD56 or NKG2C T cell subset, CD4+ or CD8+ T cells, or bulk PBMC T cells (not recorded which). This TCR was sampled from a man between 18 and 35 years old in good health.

The CDR3: CASSLTSKLALQETQYF. The chain links TRBV27 to TRBJ2-5; TCRdb picks TRBD2, but there is no DNA to check that call. This CDR3 contains 17 residues. Germline CDR1 is MNHEY and CDR2 is SMNVEV (reference sequence).